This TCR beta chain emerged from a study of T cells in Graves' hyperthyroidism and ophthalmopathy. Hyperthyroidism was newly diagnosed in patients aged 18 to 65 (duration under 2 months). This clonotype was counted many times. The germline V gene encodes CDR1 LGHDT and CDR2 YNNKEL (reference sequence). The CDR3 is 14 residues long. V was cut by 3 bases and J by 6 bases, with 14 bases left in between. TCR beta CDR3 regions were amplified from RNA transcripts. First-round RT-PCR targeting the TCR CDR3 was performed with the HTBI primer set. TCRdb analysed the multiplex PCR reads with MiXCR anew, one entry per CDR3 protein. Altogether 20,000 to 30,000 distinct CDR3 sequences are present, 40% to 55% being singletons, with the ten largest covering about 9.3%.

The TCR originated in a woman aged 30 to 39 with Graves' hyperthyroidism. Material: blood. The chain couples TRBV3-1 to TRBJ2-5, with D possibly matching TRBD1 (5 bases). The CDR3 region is CASSQSRVTKTQYF. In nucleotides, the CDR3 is TGTGCCAGCAGCCAGTCCAGGGTTACAAAGACCCAGTACTTC.